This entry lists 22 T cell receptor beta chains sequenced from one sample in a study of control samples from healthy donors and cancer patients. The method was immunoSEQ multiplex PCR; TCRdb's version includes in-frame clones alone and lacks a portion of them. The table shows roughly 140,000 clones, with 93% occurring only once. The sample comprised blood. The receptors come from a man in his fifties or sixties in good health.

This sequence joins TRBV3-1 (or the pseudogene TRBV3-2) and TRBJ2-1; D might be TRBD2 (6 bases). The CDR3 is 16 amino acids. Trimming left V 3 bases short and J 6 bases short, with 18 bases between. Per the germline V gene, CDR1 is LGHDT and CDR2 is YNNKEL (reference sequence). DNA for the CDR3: TGTGCCAGCAGCCACTCTCGCCGAGGAGGGTCCAATGAGCAGTTCTTC. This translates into CASSHSRRGGSNEQFF.

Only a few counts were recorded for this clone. CDR3: CATSGRRDEQYF. The CDR3 DNA reads as TGTGCCACTAGCGGGAGGAGGGACGAGCAGTACTTC. The chain couples TRBV5-4 to TRBJ2-7, with 11 bases aligning to TRBD2. V shed 9 bases, J shed 5 bases, and the junction held 4 bases outside the gene matches. Germline V gives CDR1 SGHNT, CDR2 YYREEE (reference sequence). CDR3 length: 12 residues.

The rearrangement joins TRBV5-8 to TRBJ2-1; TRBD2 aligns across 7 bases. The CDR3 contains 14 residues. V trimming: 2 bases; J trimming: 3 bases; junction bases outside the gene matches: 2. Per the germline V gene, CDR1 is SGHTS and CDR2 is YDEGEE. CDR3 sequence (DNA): TGTGCCAGCAGCTTATTAGCGGGCTACAATGAGCAGTTCTTC. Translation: CASSLLAGYNEQFF.

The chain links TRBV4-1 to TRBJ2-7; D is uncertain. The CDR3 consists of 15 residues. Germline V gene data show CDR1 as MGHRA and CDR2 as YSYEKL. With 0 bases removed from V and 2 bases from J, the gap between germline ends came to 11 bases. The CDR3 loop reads CASSQDWPKTYEQYF. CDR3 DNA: TGCGCCAGCAGCCAAGATTGGCCAAAGACCTACGAGCAGTACTTC.

The CDR3 region is CASLRGNVDTEAFF. The CDR3 DNA reads as TGCGCCAGCCTAAGAGGGAATGTTGACACTGAAGCTTTCTTT. The V and J genes are TRBV10-2 and TRBJ1-1, with D uncertain. Germline V lookup: CDR1 WSHSY, CDR2 SAAADI. CDR3 length equals 14 residues. The germline V and J ends were trimmed by 8 bases and 3 bases, with 16 bases remaining between them.

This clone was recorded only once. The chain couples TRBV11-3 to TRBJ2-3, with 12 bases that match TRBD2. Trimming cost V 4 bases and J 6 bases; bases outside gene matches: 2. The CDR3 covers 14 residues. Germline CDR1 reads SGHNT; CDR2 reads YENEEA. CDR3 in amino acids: CASSSTSGRDTQYF. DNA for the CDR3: TGTGCCAGCAGCTCAACTAGCGGGAGGGATACGCAGTATTTT.

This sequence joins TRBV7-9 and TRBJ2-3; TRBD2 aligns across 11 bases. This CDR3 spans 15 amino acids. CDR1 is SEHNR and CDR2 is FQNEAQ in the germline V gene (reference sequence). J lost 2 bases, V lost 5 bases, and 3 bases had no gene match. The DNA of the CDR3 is TGTGCCAGCAGCATACTAGCGGGAGTCACAGATACGCAGTATTTT. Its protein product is CASSILAGVTDTQYF.

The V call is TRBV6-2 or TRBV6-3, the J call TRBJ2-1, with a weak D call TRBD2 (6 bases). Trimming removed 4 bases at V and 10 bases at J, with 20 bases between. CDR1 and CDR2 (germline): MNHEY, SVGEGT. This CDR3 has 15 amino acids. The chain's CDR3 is CASSFALEGVREQFF. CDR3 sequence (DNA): TGTGCCAGCAGTTTTGCTCTGGAGGGAGTACGGGAGCAGTTCTTC.

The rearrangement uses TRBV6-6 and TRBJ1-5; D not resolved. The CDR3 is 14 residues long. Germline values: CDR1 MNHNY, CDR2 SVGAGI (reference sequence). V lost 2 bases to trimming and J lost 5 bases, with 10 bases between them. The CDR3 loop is CASSYGGVDQPQHF. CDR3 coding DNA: TGTGCCAGCAGTTACGGTGGGGTCGATCAGCCCCAGCATTTT.

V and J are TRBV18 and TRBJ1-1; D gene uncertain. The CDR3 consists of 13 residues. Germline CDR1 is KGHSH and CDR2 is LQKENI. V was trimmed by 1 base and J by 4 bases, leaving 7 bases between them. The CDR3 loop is CASSPLAATEAFF. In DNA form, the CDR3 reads TGTGCCAGCTCACCACTTGCAGCCACTGAAGCTTTCTTT.

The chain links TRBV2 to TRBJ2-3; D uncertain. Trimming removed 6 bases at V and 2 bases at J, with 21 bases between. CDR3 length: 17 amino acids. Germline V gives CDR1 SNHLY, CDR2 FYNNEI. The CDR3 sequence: CASRAYKTSWDTDTQYF. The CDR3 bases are TGTGCCAGCAGAGCCTATAAAACCTCCTGGGACACAGATACGCAGTATTTT. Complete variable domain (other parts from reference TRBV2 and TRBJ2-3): EPEVTQTPSHQVTQMGQEVILRCVPISNHLYFYWYRQILGQKVEFLVSFYNNEISEKSEIFDDQFSVERPDGSNFTLKIRSTKLEDSAMYFCASRAYKTSWDTDTQYFGPGTRLTVL.

The CDR3 bases are TGTGCCAGCAGCGCCCGACAGGGGCGGGCGGGCACCGGGGAGCTGTTTTTT. Amino acids: CASSARQGRAGTGELFF. The gene calls are TRBV11-3 and TRBJ2-2, with 8 bases aligning to TRBD1. The germline V gene encodes CDR1 SGHNT and CDR2 YENEEA. The CDR3 contains 17 residues. J lost 4 bases, V lost 5 bases, and 12 bases had no gene match. Full variable domain (missing parts from reference TRBV11-3 and TRBJ2-2): EAGVVQSPRYKIIEKKQPVAFWCNPISGHNTLYWYLQNLGQGPELLIRYENEEAVDDSQLPKDRFSAERLKGVDSTLKIQPAELGDSAVYLCASSARQGRAGTGELFFGEGSRLTVL.

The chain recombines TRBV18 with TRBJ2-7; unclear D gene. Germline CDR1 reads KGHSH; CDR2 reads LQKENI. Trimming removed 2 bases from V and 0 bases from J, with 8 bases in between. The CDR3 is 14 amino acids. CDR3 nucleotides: TGTGCCAGCTCACCAGTGGCAGGCTCCTACGAGCAGTACTTC. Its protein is CASSPVAGSYEQYF.

CDR3 DNA sequence: TGTGCCAGCTCACCCGCCGGGGAGCTGTTTTTT. This translates into CASSPAGELFF. The rearrangement joins TRBV18 to TRBJ2-2; D unclear. The germline V gene encodes CDR1 KGHSH and CDR2 LQKENI. V was trimmed by 3 bases and J by 6 bases, leaving 2 bases between them. This CDR3 contains 11 residues.

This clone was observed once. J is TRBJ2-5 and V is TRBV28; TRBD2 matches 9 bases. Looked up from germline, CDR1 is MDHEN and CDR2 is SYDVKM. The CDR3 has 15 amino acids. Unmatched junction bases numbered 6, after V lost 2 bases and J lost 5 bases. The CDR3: CASSLPGSGSETQYF. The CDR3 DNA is TGTGCCAGCAGTTTACCCGGTAGCGGGAGTGAGACCCAGTACTTC.

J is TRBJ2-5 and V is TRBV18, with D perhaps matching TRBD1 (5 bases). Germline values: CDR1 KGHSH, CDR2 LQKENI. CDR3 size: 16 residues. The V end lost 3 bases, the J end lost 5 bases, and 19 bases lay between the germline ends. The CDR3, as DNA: TGTGCCAGCTCACCGACCCTCGGCAGGGTAGGGGAGACCCAGTACTTC. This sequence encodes CASSPTLGRVGETQYF.

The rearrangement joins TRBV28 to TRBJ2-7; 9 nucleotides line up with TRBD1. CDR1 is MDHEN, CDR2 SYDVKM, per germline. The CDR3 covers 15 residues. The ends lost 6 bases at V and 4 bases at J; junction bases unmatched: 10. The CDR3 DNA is TGTGCCAGCAGCTCCCCTGCACAGGGGGCGTACGAGCAGTACTTC. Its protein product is CASSSPAQGAYEQYF.

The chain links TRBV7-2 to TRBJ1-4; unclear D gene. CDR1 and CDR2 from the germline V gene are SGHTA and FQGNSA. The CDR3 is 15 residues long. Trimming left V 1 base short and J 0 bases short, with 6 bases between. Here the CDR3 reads CASSLVGATNEKLFF. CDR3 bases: TGTGCCAGCAGCTTAGTCGGGGCAACTAATGAAAAACTGTTTTTT.

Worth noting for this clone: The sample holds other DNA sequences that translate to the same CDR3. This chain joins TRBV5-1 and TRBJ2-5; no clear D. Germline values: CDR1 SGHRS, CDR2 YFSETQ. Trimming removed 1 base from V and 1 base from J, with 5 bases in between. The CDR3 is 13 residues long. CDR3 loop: CASSLTSQETQYF. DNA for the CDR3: TGCGCCAGCAGCTTGACCTCCCAAGAGACCCAGTACTTC.

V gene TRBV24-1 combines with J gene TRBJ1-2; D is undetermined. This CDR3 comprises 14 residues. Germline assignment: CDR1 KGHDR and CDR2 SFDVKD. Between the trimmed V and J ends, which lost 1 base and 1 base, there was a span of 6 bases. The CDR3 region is CATSDFGLNYGYTF. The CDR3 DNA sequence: TGTGCCACCAGTGATTTTGGGCTTAACTATGGCTACACCTTC.

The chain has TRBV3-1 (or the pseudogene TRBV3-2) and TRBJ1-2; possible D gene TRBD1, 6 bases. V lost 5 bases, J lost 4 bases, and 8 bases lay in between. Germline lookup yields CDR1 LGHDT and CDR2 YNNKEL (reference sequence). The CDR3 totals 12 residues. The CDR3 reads CASSEDSYGYTF. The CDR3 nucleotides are TGTGCCAGCAGCGAGGACAGCTATGGCTACACCTTC.

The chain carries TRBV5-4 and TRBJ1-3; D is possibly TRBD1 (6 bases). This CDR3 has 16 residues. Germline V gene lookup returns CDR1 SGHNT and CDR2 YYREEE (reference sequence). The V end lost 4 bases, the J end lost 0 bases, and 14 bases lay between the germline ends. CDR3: CASSAGTPNSGNTIYF. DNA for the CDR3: TGTGCCAGCAGCGCTGGGACACCTAACTCTGGAAACACCATATATTTT. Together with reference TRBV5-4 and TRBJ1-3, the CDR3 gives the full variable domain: ETGVTQSPTHLIKTRGQQVTLRCSSQSGHNTVSWYQQALGQGPQFIFQYYREEENGRGNFPPRFSGLQFPNYSSELNVNALELDDSALYLCASSAGTPNSGNTIYFGEGSWLTVV.